Listed here are 23 T cell receptor beta chains from one sample, sequenced in a study. One entry per CDR3 protein results from TCRdb running MiXCR on the 5' RACE reads. The table records 55,000 to 70,000 distinct CDR3 sequences, around a quarter of them present only once. Sample: tumor-infiltrating memory CD4+ T cells sorted from the breast tumor. Subset noted: memory CD4+ T cells, CD4+CD45RO+CD25-. The source is a female donor with breast cancer.

V usage is TRBV20-1 and J usage is TRBJ1-4; D not resolved. The CDR3 spans 14 residues. Per the germline V gene, CDR1 is DFQATT and CDR2 is SNEGSKA (reference sequence). Trimming removed 4 bases at V and 14 bases at J, with 23 bases between. CDR3 amino acids: CSATPGFGPTPLFF. The CDR3 DNA reads as TGCAGTGCTACCCCCGGCTTTGGCCCAACACCTCTGTTTTTT.

This clonotype was detected only a few times. The gene calls are TRBV5-1 and TRBJ2-2, with unresolved D. Germline values: CDR1 SGHRS, CDR2 YFSETQ. Trimming took off 4 bases at V and 6 bases at J, with 10 bases between the two ends. The CDR3 runs 13 residues. The CDR3 protein is CASSPDDAGELFF. In DNA, the CDR3 is TGCGCCAGCAGCCCAGATGACGCCGGGGAGCTGTTTTTT.

This clonotype was seen more than once but under ten times. The chain links TRBV6-2 or TRBV6-3 to TRBJ2-4; D not certain. The CDR3 totals 15 residues. Germline loops: CDR1 MNHEY, CDR2 SVGEGT. V dropped 5 bases and J dropped 0 bases, with 11 bases sitting between them. CDR3: CASSPLNLAKNIQYF. For the CDR3, the DNA is TGTGCCAGCAGTCCCCTGAACCTAGCCAAAAACATTCAGTACTTC.

The genes are TRBV7-2 and TRBJ2-3, with a tentative D call TRBD2 (7 bases). V lost 0 bases and J lost 2, with 12 bases in between. Looked up from germline, CDR1 is SGHTA and CDR2 is FQGNSA. The CDR3 covers 16 residues. CDR3 coding DNA: TGTGCCAGCAGCTTAGCGCCGGCGGGGGCCACAGATACGCAGTATTTT. Translation: CASSLAPAGATDTQYF.

This clonotype is medium-sized in the sample. The CDR3 DNA reads as TGCAGTGCTAGAGTATCCATCATGAACACTGAAGCTTTCTTT. Translation gives CSARVSIMNTEAFF. The rearrangement joins TRBV20-1 to TRBJ1-1, with no clear D. CDR1 DFQATT and CDR2 SNEGSKA come from the germline V gene (reference sequence). V dropped 1 base and J dropped 0 bases, with 9 bases sitting between them. The CDR3 covers 14 residues.

V is TRBV6-1 and J is TRBJ1-6, with 8 bases matching TRBD1. The V gene end was trimmed by 2 bases and the J gene end by 7 bases; junction bases not matched to a gene: 4. The CDR3 is 15 amino acids. Germline assignment: CDR1 MNHNS and CDR2 SASEGT. The CDR3 protein is CASSERTGNNSPLHF. DNA for the CDR3: TGTGCCAGCAGTGAAAGGACAGGGAACAATTCACCCCTCCACTTT.

The chain recombines TRBV24-1 with TRBJ1-1, with D unclear. Trimming took 4 bases from V and 1 from J, leaving 6 bases between them. From germline, CDR1 is KGHDR and CDR2 SFDVKD. CDR3 size: 13 residues. DNA for the CDR3: TGTGCCACCAGTGAGGGATCGAACACTGAAGCTTTCTTT. This sequence encodes CATSEGSNTEAFF.

A remark on this clonotype: A much larger clonotype is one base distant, so this may be a read error. The conserved final phenylalanine or tryptophan is absent from the CDR3, which likely points to a read error. V gene TRBV6-5 combines with J gene TRBJ2-7; D might be TRBD1 (6 bases). Germline CDR1 reads MNHEY; CDR2 reads SVGAGI. The CDR3 covers 15 residues. Trimming cost V 6 bases and J 0 bases, with 15 bases left between them. As DNA, the CDR3 is TGTGCCAGCAGCCGAGATGGACAGTCCTCCTACGAGCAGTACTCC. This sequence encodes CASSRDGQSSYEQYS.

The chain joins TRBV28 to TRBJ2-1; D is unclear. There are 14 residues in the CDR3. Trimming left V 5 bases short and J 12 bases short, with 20 bases between. Germline V gives CDR1 MDHEN, CDR2 SYDVKM. DNA for the CDR3: TGTGCCAGCAGTGCCCCCCTAGGACCAAGAATGCAGTTCTTC. Translating gives CASSAPLGPRMQFF.

This clonotype was detected a few times. The rearrangement links TRBV5-1 to TRBJ2-5; 7 bases map to TRBD2. The ends lost 4 bases at V and 4 bases at J; junction bases unmatched: 13. The CDR3 spans 16 residues. Per germline, CDR1 SGHRS and CDR2 YFSETQ. CDR3 protein: CASSIAGAHNGETQYF. The CDR3 region has the DNA TGCGCCAGCAGCATAGCGGGCGCGCACAACGGAGAGACCCAGTACTTC.

In its sample, this clonotype is medium-sized. The genes are TRBV5-1 and TRBJ2-3; D remains unclear. Trimming cost V 5 bases and J 0 bases, with 10 bases left between them. CDR1 SGHRS and CDR2 YFSETQ come from the germline V gene. The CDR3 has 14 amino acids. The CDR3 sequence: CASRTGPSTDTQYF. The CDR3 nucleotides read TGCGCCAGCAGAACGGGTCCTAGCACAGATACGCAGTATTTT.

The chain recombines TRBV7-2 with TRBJ1-2, with TRBD1 as a possible D gene (5 bases). Germline CDR1 and CDR2: SGHTA and FQGNSA. The CDR3 contains 13 residues. For the CDR3, the DNA is TGTGCTAGTGTTCCTAAAGGGGCCTATGGCTACACCTTC. Encoded protein: CASVPKGAYGYTF.

The gene calls are TRBV5-5 and TRBJ2-5; 14 bases align to TRBD2. Losses at the gene ends were 3 bases for V and 14 bases for J; bases not matched to a gene: 12. This CDR3 has 15 residues. Looked up from germline, CDR1 is SGHKS and CDR2 is YYEKEE (reference sequence). The CDR3 loop is CASSSRLAGGQKLYF. The CDR3 DNA reads TGTGCCAGCAGCTCACGACTAGCGGGGGGGCAAAAGCTTTACTTC.

A few counts support this clonotype. The chain has TRBV6-1 and TRBJ1-2; TRBD1 matches 8 bases. J was trimmed by 4 bases and V by 8 bases; bases with no gene match: 6. The CDR3 has 13 residues. CDR1 is MNHNS, CDR2 SASEGT, per germline. The CDR3: CASHRGEAYGYTF. The CDR3 DNA follows: TGTGCCAGCCACAGGGGGGAGGCCTATGGCTACACCTTC.

There are a few counts of this clonotype. The V and J genes are TRBV5-1 and TRBJ1-5; D call uncertain. Germline V gene sequence: CDR1 SGHRS, CDR2 YFSETQ. CDR3 length: 15 residues. V dropped 4 bases and J dropped 6 bases, with 17 bases sitting between them. The CDR3 bases are TGCGCCAGCAGCCCGGAGGGAGAAGAGAGTCAGCCCCAGCATTTT. Translating gives CASSPEGEESQPQHF.

The chain couples TRBV3-1 to TRBJ1-4; tentatively, D is TRBD1 (6 bases). Germline values: CDR1 LGHDT, CDR2 YNNKEL (reference sequence). The V end lost 2 bases, the J end lost 10 bases, and 14 bases lay between the germline ends. CDR3 length equals 14 residues. CDR3 amino acids: CASSQRGGFGKLFF. CDR3 coding DNA: TGTGCCAGCAGCCAACGAGGGGGATTCGGAAAACTGTTTTTT.

This clonotype was seen more than once but under ten times. V usage is TRBV29-1 and J usage is TRBJ2-3; D uncertain. The CDR3 has 12 amino acids. V shed 3 bases and J shed 2 bases, with 6 bases lying between them. Germline assignment: CDR1 SQVTM and CDR2 ANQGSEA. The CDR3 sequence: CSVEGSTDTQYF. CDR3 nucleotides: TGCAGCGTTGAGGGCTCCACAGATACGCAGTATTTT.

The chain joins TRBV21-1 to TRBJ1-4; the D segment call TRBD1 is taken from the table without a DNA check. TRBV21-1 is shown as a pseudogene. The CDR3 extends over 12 amino acids. CDR3 protein: CASGQGGEKLFF. For the CDR3, the DNA is TGTGCCAGTGGACAGGGAGGCGAAAAACTGTTTTTT.

A few counts support this clonotype. The CDR3 nucleotides read TGCGCCAGCAGCTTGGTCCAGGGAGCCGGGAATGAGCAGTTCTTC. It encodes CASSLVQGAGNEQFF. The chain couples TRBV5-1 to TRBJ2-1; TRBD1 or TRBD2 may be the D gene (5 bases each). The CDR3 length is 15 residues. Trimming stripped 0 bases from V and 7 bases from J, with 14 bases between. Germline values: CDR1 SGHRS, CDR2 YFSETQ.

The chain links TRBV7-9 to TRBJ1-6, with TRBD1 matching over 8 bases. V was clipped by 5 bases and J by 8 bases; unmatched bases: 5. The CDR3 consists of 14 residues. Germline V gene sequence: CDR1 SEHNR, CDR2 FQNEAQ (reference sequence). CDR3 region: CASSPTGDDSPLHF. As DNA, the CDR3 is TGTGCCAGCAGCCCGACAGGGGATGATTCACCCCTCCACTTT.

This clonotype was observed a few times. The V gene is TRBV6-5, the J gene TRBJ1-5; no definite D call. CDR3 length equals 13 residues. Per germline, CDR1 MNHEY and CDR2 SVGAGI. Trimming took 6 bases from V and 5 from J, leaving 11 bases between them. The CDR3 DNA follows: TGTGCCAGCAGGGACCGAGGTGATCAGCCCCAGCATTTT. Residues: CASRDRGDQPQHF.

This clonotype was found a few times. The rearrangement links TRBV9 to TRBJ1-2, with D tentatively TRBD1 (6 bases). The germline V gene encodes CDR1 SGDLS and CDR2 YYNGEE. The CDR3 is made up of 14 amino acids. V was cut by 4 bases and J by 5 bases, with 15 bases left in between. The CDR3 loop reads CASSQEQGRYGYTF. The CDR3 DNA reads as TGTGCCAGCAGCCAGGAACAGGGAAGGTATGGCTACACCTTC.

This clonotype was observed a handful of times. V usage is TRBV20-1 and J usage is TRBJ1-6, with no clear D. The CDR3 totals 15 residues. V lost 0 bases to trimming and J lost 9 bases, with 15 bases between them. Per the germline V gene, CDR1 is DFQATT and CDR2 is SNEGSKA (reference sequence). Written as DNA, the CDR3 is TGCAGTGCTAGAGATGGGTCCGGTCAAGTTTCACCCCTCCACTTT. Its protein is CSARDGSGQVSPLHF.